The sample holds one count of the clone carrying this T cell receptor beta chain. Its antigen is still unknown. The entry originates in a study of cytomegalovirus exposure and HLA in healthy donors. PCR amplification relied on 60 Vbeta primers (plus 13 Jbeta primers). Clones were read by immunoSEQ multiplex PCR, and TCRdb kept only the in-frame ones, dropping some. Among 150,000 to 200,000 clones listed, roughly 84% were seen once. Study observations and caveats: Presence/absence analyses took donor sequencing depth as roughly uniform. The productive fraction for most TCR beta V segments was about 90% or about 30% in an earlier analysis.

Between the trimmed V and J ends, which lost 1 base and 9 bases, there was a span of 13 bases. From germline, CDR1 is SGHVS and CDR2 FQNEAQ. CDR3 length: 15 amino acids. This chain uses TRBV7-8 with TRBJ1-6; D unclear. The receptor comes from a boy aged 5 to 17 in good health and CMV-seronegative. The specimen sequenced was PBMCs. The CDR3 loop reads CASSLEGRGFSPLHF. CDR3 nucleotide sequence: TGTGCCAGCAGCTTAGAAGGGAGAGGGTTTTCACCCCTCCACTTT. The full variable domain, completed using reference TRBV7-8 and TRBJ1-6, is GAGVSQSPRYKVAKRGQDVALRCDPISGHVSLFWYQQALGQGPEFLTYFQNEAQLDKSGLPSDRFFAERPEGSVSTLKIQRTQQEDSAVYLCASSLEGRGFSPLHFGNGTRLTVT.